One and the same sample provided the 27 T cell receptor beta chains below, sequenced in a study of blood T cell repertoires in COVID-19. Assay: immunoSEQ multiplex PCR; the TCRdb copy retains only in-frame clones and omits some. Of 81,000 or so clones in the sample, roughly 85% were seen once. Sequencing input: peripheral blood. The receptors stem from a middle-aged man with COVID-19, enrolled during active disease.

This clone was seen a single time. This chain uses TRBV5-4 with TRBJ1-2; 7 bases align to TRBD1. The germline gives CDR1 SGHNT, CDR2 YYREEE (reference sequence). V gave up 0 bases and J gave up 11 bases; unmatched junction bases: 10. The CDR3 runs to 14 residues. The CDR3 DNA is TGTGCCAGCAGCTTGGTTCGGGTGACAGGGCCTTACACCTTC. Translated: CASSLVRVTGPYTF.

The CDR3 spells CASSLSPSGKDEQFF. The CDR3, as DNA: TGTGCCAGCAGCTTATCTCCTAGCGGGAAAGATGAGCAGTTCTTC. This sequence joins TRBV7-8 and TRBJ2-1, with 9 positions matching TRBD2. After removal of 2 bases from V and 8 bases from J, the junction contained 7 bases not matched to a gene. CDR3 length equals 15 residues. CDR1 and CDR2 from the germline V gene are SGHVS and FQNEAQ.

This sequence joins TRBV2 and TRBJ1-1; D unclear. The CDR3 is made up of 13 amino acids. Germline assignment: CDR1 SNHLY and CDR2 FYNNEI. V was cut by 4 bases and J by 3 bases, with 9 bases left in between. Here the CDR3 DNA reads TGTGCCAGCAGTGTCCGGAGGGACACTGAAGCTTTCTTT. It translates to CASSVRRDTEAFF.

This chain connects TRBV5-5 to TRBJ1-1; 9 bases are a match to TRBD1. Germline trimming cut 3 bases from V and 3 bases from J; bases unmatched to any gene: 3. Germline CDR1 and CDR2: SGHKS and YYEKEE (reference sequence). This CDR3 has 14 amino acids. This CDR3 is CASSSWTGDTEAFF. The CDR3, as DNA: TGTGCCAGCAGCTCCTGGACAGGGGACACTGAAGCTTTCTTT.

The chain recombines TRBV19 with TRBJ2-7; 9 bases are a match to TRBD2. The J segment lost 1 base and the V segment lost 6 bases, leaving 10 bases of the junction unmatched. Germline CDR1 and CDR2: LNHDA and SQIVND (reference sequence). The CDR3 extends over 16 amino acids. The CDR3 sequence is CASSPTSGLFSYEQYF. Here the CDR3 DNA reads TGTGCCAGTAGCCCGACTAGCGGTCTCTTTTCCTACGAGCAGTACTTC.

The J gene is TRBJ1-5, the V gene TRBV19, with 9 bases fitting TRBD1. The CDR3 length is 18 residues. CDR1 and CDR2 from the germline V gene are LNHDA and SQIVND (reference sequence). V lost 7 bases, J lost 3 bases, and 16 bases stayed unmatched. The CDR3 spells CASTDGTGTLPANQPQHF. CDR3 coding DNA: TGTGCCAGTACTGACGGGACAGGGACCCTGCCTGCCAATCAGCCCCAGCATTTT.

The chain couples TRBV5-6 to TRBJ1-6; TRBD1 matches 8 bases. Germline assignment: CDR1 SGHDT and CDR2 YYEEEE. The CDR3 is made up of 14 amino acids. The V segment lost 5 bases and the J segment 7 bases; nucleotides outside the gene matches: 5. DNA for the CDR3: TGTGCCAGCAGATATACAGGGGGGAATTCACCCCTCCACTTT. This translates into CASRYTGGNSPLHF.

The chain couples TRBV7-8 to TRBJ2-1, with D maybe TRBD1 (5 bases). V was clipped by 8 bases and J by 5 bases, with 16 bases between them. The CDR3 runs 14 residues. In germline, CDR1 is SGHVS, CDR2 FQNEAQ. The DNA for the CDR3 is TGTGCCAGCCAGCAGGGCACTCTCCACAATGAGCAGTTCTTC. As protein: CASQQGTLHNEQFF.

J is TRBJ2-7 and V is TRBV27; 8 bases match TRBD1. The CDR3 contains 15 residues. The junction had 7 bases not matched to a gene; V was cut back by 6 bases and J by 0 bases. Germline CDR1 MNHEY, CDR2 SMNVEV (reference sequence). The CDR3 nucleotides are TGTGCCAGCAGACCAGGGACAGGCAGCTCCTACGAGCAGTACTTC. Protein: CASRPGTGSSYEQYF.

The chain combines TRBV30 with TRBJ2-5; 8 nucleotides match TRBD1. V shed 2 bases, J shed 3 bases, and the junction held 8 bases outside the gene matches. The CDR3 loop spans 15 amino acids. Germline V gives CDR1 GTSNPN, CDR2 SVGIG (reference sequence). The CDR3 is CAWSPGQGPKETQYF. CDR3 DNA: TGTGCCTGGAGTCCAGGACAGGGTCCTAAAGAGACCCAGTACTTC.

This clone was seen a handful of times. V is TRBV10-2 and J is TRBJ2-7, with D unresolved. CDR1 and CDR2 from the germline V gene are WSHSY and SAAADI. Trimming shortened V by 2 bases and J by 4 bases, and 6 bases separated the two germline ends. This CDR3 has 12 residues. DNA of the CDR3: TGCGCCAGCAGTGAGGTTCCTTACGAGCAGTACTTC. Protein product: CASSEVPYEQYF.

The chain uses TRBV6-2 or TRBV6-3 and TRBJ2-1; weak D call: TRBD2 (5 bases). Per germline, CDR1 MNHEY and CDR2 SVGEGT. The germline V and J ends were trimmed by 5 bases and 10 bases, with 12 bases remaining between them. There are 12 residues in the CDR3. The CDR3 protein is CASSPGIYEQFF. The CDR3 DNA follows: TGTGCCAGCAGTCCCGGGATCTACGAGCAGTTCTTC.

In its sample, this clone was seen once. This chain links TRBV4-1 with TRBJ2-2, with 7 positions matching TRBD2. With V trimmed by 4 bases and J by 4 bases, 12 bases remained unmatched. In germline, CDR1 is MGHRA, CDR2 YSYEKL. CDR3 length: 17 residues. For the CDR3, the DNA is TGCGCCAGCAGCCCCTCCGGGACTACTCCTGTCACCGGGGAGCTGTTTTTT. Encoded protein: CASSPSGTTPVTGELFF.

The rearrangement links TRBV6-5 to TRBJ1-2; possible D gene TRBD1, 5 bases. The V end was cut by 9 bases, the J end by 6 bases, with 14 bases between. The CDR3 has 12 residues. The germline CDR1 and CDR2 sequences are MNHEY and SVGAGI. CDR3 in amino acids: CASGEGRNGYTF. CDR3 coding DNA: TGTGCCAGTGGGGAGGGGAGAAATGGCTACACCTTC.

The V and J genes are TRBV19 and TRBJ1-5, with 8 bases fitting TRBD1. V lost 7 bases and J lost 2; bases outside the gene matches: 1. Germline V CDR1 and CDR2: LNHDA, SQIVND (reference sequence). The CDR3 covers 13 residues. CDR3 region: CASKDRGNQPQHF. CDR3 nucleotide sequence: TGTGCCAGTAAGGACAGGGGCAATCAGCCCCAGCATTTT.

The chain uses TRBV7-8 and TRBJ1-5; no firm D call. V was trimmed by 0 bases and J by 8 bases, leaving 14 bases between them. This CDR3 has 15 amino acids. Germline CDR1 and CDR2: SGHVS and FQNEAQ. CDR3 sequence (DNA): TGTGCCAGCAGCTTAGCCGGCCCACGGGGAAAGCCCCAGCATTTT. It yields the protein CASSLAGPRGKPQHF.

This clone appeared a single time. J is TRBJ1-1 and V is TRBV12-3 or TRBV12-4; possible D gene TRBD1, 5 bases. The CDR3 length is 13 residues. V gave up 5 bases and J gave up 1 base, with 8 bases separating them. CDR3 protein: CASSLTGNTEAFF. The CDR3 DNA follows: TGTGCCAGCAGTCTCACAGGGAACACTGAAGCTTTCTTT.

This clone was recorded once. V gene TRBV28 combines with J gene TRBJ1-4; D gene uncertain. Germline values: CDR1 MDHEN, CDR2 SYDVKM. This CDR3 has 16 residues. V was trimmed by 5 bases and J by 4 bases, leaving 17 bases between them. Here the CDR3 reads CASSPGGLEFNEKLFF. The DNA for the CDR3 is TGTGCCAGCAGTCCCGGAGGGTTAGAGTTTAATGAAAAACTGTTTTTT.

The chain recombines TRBV4-1 with TRBJ2-1; 10 nucleotides match TRBD2. Germline assignment: CDR1 MGHRA and CDR2 YSYEKL. This CDR3 is built from 16 residues. The J segment lost 7 bases and the V segment lost 0 bases, leaving 6 bases of the junction unmatched. CDR3 in amino acids: CASSQDRAGGPNEQFF. DNA for the CDR3: TGCGCCAGCAGCCAAGATCGAGCGGGAGGGCCAAATGAGCAGTTCTTC.

A single count supports this clone. The chain carries TRBV19 and TRBJ1-2, with 9 positions matching TRBD1. CDR1 and CDR2 (germline): LNHDA, SQIVND (reference sequence). The CDR3 is 18 amino acids. The trim removed 2 bases at V and 4 bases at J, leaving 14 bases unmatched. CDR3 DNA sequence: TGTGCCAGTAGTATAAGAATTCTGGGACAGGGTTTGGGCTATGGCTACACCTTC. Amino acids: CASSIRILGQGLGYGYTF.

The V gene is TRBV28, the J gene TRBJ1-5; maybe TRBD1 (6 bases). Germline V gene sequence: CDR1 MDHEN, CDR2 SYDVKM. The CDR3 is 13 residues long. The CDR3 spells CVTRGASNQPQHF. The CDR3 bases are TGTGTCACGCGGGGGGCCTCCAATCAGCCCCAGCATTTT.

The rearrangement joins TRBV21-1 to TRBJ2-3; the table's D gene call, TRBD2, was not cross checked with the DNA. TRBV21-1 represents a pseudogene. The CDR3 has 11 amino acids. This CDR3 is CASSKGPTQYF. CDR3 coding DNA: TGTGCCAGCAGCAAAGGTCCGACGCAGTATTTT.

V is TRBV28 and J is TRBJ1-5; 9 bases are shared with TRBD1. The trim removed 4 bases at V and 5 bases at J, leaving 6 bases unmatched. The germline V gene has CDR1 MDHEN and CDR2 SYDVKM. The CDR3 has 15 amino acids. The CDR3 DNA reads as TGTGCCAGCAGTTCCCCGGGACAGGGACATCAGCCCCAGCATTTT. As protein: CASSSPGQGHQPQHF.

The J gene is TRBJ2-2, the V gene TRBV29-1, with a weak D call TRBD2 (6 bases). V lost 4 bases and J lost 4, with 10 bases in between. CDR1 is SQVTM and CDR2 is ANQGSEA in the germline V gene. This CDR3 contains 13 residues. The CDR3 DNA follows: TGCAGCGTTGGGCGGGACCTCACCGGGGAGCTGTTTTTT. Its protein is CSVGRDLTGELFF.

The V gene is TRBV15, the J gene TRBJ1-5; D perhaps matches TRBD1 (6 bases). The CDR3 is made up of 16 amino acids. V lost 1 base and J 6 bases, leaving 16 bases between the germline ends. The germline V gene encodes CDR1 LNHNV and CDR2 YYDKDF (reference sequence). For the CDR3, the DNA is TGTGCCACCAGCAGAGTGGGGGACACGAGTCCTCAGCCCCAGCATTTT. Its translation: CATSRVGDTSPQPQHF.

V gene TRBV27 combines with J gene TRBJ1-1; D is unclear. Looked up from germline, CDR1 is MNHEY and CDR2 is SMNVEV (reference sequence). V was cut by 5 bases and J by 5 bases, with 15 bases left in between. CDR3 length: 14 residues. The CDR3 DNA reads TGTGCCAGCAGTCGACTTCCTAGCGGGACTGAAGCTTTCTTT. This gives the protein CASSRLPSGTEAFF.

The rearrangement links TRBV18 to TRBJ2-7; 7 nucleotides match TRBD1. V lost 8 bases, J lost 0 bases, and 7 bases stayed unmatched. The CDR3 length is 14 residues. Per the germline V gene, CDR1 is KGHSH and CDR2 is LQKENI. The CDR3 DNA follows: TGTGCCAGCACAGGACAGGAGAGCTCCTACGAGCAGTACTTC. Translated, it gives CASTGQESSYEQYF.